The rows below give T cell receptor beta chains drawn from one sample of a study of blood T cells in healthy people across ages. One entry per CDR3 protein results from TCRdb running MiXCR on the 5' RACE reads. The sample contains 1.5 million to 2 million distinct CDR3 sequences, 49% of which appear only once. Sequencing used blood. The receptors originated from a woman in her thirties or forties in good health. Both conserved end residues are part of each CDR3. A D gene is named only where the DNA matches it firmly.

cdr3_length,j_call,v_call,d_call,cdr3_aa
16,TRBJ2-3,TRBV25-1,TRBD2,CASSAILAGGTDTQYF
15,TRBJ2-3,TRBV4-2,.,CASRGGSFSTDTQYF
13,TRBJ2-7,TRBV10-1,.,CASSKGDRSEQYF
12,TRBJ2-7,TRBV7-2,.,CASSPPSYEQYF
16,TRBJ1-2,TRBV7-2,TRBD1,CASSLGPAGGDYGYTF
14,TRBJ1-6,TRBV28,TRBD1,CASLRDRVASPLHF
14,TRBJ2-1,TRBV5-1,.,CASSPGLGGVEQFF
16,TRBJ2-5,TRBV5-1,TRBD1,CASSTPGQTSQETQYF
13,TRBJ2-7,TRBV7-2,.,CASSLDYTYEQYF
16,TRBJ1-1,TRBV7-9,TRBD1,CASSQHWTGQNTEAFF
15,TRBJ2-5,TRBV5-5,TRBD1,CASNLGGQGRETQYF
16,TRBJ2-1,TRBV6-2/TRBV6-3,TRBD2,CASSSLAGGLLGEQFF
15,TRBJ2-7,TRBV28,.,CASSFPGQRDYEQYF
15,TRBJ2-3,TRBV28,.,CASSSLPPRADTQYF
16,TRBJ2-3,TRBV24-1,TRBD1,CATSDPGGTNTDTQYF
18,TRBJ2-4,TRBV27,TRBD2,CASSSVAGGVEAKNIQYF
16,TRBJ2-3,TRBV11-1,.,CASTPRADVITDTQYF
14,.,TRBV20-1,.,CSARYRAAKNIQYF
19,TRBJ1-2,TRBV4-3,TRBD1,CASSRPGTGGKKTNYGYTF
17,TRBJ2-5,TRBV5-1,.,CASSLGLAGSGQETQYF
15,TRBJ2-5,TRBV6-4,TRBD2,CASSDSGGTGNEQYF
15,TRBJ2-2,TRBV28,.,CASSPGPHNTGELFF
14,TRBJ2-5,TRBV5-5,TRBD1,CASRGTVSSYGQYF
12,TRBJ2-1,TRBV12-3/TRBV12-4,.,CASIKGANEQFF
14,TRBJ2-5,TRBV6-5,TRBD1,CASHPTGGGETQYF
14,TRBJ1-1,TRBV5-1,.,CASRGVGSNTEAFF
15,TRBJ2-2,TRBV7-2,.,CASSPAGASTGELFF
12,TRBJ1-5,TRBV28,.,CASSSRVQPQHF
17,TRBJ2-3,TRBV12-3/TRBV12-4,TRBD2,CASSGSGGAKSTDTQYF
13,TRBJ2-7,TRBV6-1,TRBD1,CASRGRQGYEQYF